Below are 25 T cell receptor beta chains sequenced from a single sample in a study of control samples from healthy donors and cancer patients. Generated by immunoSEQ multiplex PCR, the TCRdb table keeps only in-frame clones and is missing some. This repertoire shows some 130,000 clones, 90% found once; its top ten account for about 2.3%. The sequencing input was blood. These TCRs come from a man aged 35-49 years in good health.

The genes are TRBV2 and TRBJ2-1; 9 bases are a match to TRBD2. V shed 6 bases, J shed 8 bases, and the junction held 8 bases outside the gene matches. Germline CDR1 and CDR2: SNHLY and FYNNEI. The CDR3 is made up of 14 amino acids. This CDR3 is CASRAGLATDEQFF. The CDR3 DNA reads TGTGCCAGCAGAGCAGGACTAGCGACGGATGAGCAGTTCTTC.

J is TRBJ2-5 and V is TRBV3-1 (or the pseudogene TRBV3-2), with D perhaps matching TRBD2 (5 bases). This CDR3 has 15 residues. V was shortened by 0 bases and J by 2 bases, with 10 bases between the two germline ends. Germline CDR1 reads LGHDT; CDR2 reads YNNKEL (reference sequence). CDR3 sequence: CASSQDGLVQETQYF. The CDR3 nucleotides are TGTGCCAGCAGCCAAGATGGACTGGTGCAAGAGACCCAGTACTTC.

The genes are TRBV27 and TRBJ1-2; a possible D gene is TRBD1 (5 bases). The germline gives CDR1 MNHEY, CDR2 SMNVEV (reference sequence). The V gene lost 2 bases and the J gene lost 4 bases, with 14 bases spanning the gap. CDR3 length: 15 amino acids. The CDR3, as DNA: TGTGCCAGCAGTTTAACCCACAGGTCCCCCTATGGCTACACCTTC. Translating gives CASSLTHRSPYGYTF.

V usage is TRBV10-2 and J usage is TRBJ1-4; TRBD1 matches 9 bases. J was trimmed by 5 bases and V by 6 bases; bases with no gene match: 7. The CDR3 sequence is 15 residues long. Germline V CDR1 and CDR2: WSHSY, SAAADI. CDR3 sequence (DNA): TGCGCCAGCAGGGGACAGGGAGGGACGAATGAAAAACTGTTTTTT. The encoded protein is CASRGQGGTNEKLFF.

V usage is TRBV28 and J usage is TRBJ1-6, with 8 bases fitting TRBD1. The V gene's germline CDR1 is MDHEN and CDR2 SYDVKM. J lost 1 base, V lost 5 bases, and 4 bases had no gene match. This CDR3 contains 16 residues. In DNA, the CDR3 is TGTGCCAGCAGTCCAGGGGGCTTTTCCTATAATTCACCCCTCCACTTT. Translating it yields CASSPGGFSYNSPLHF. Full variable domain (outside the CDR3, taken from reference TRBV28 and TRBJ1-6): DVKVTQSSRYLVKRTGEKVFLECVQDMDHENMFWYRQDPGLGLRLIYFSYDVKMKEKGDIPEGYSVSREKKERFSLILESASTNQTSMYLCASSPGGFSYNSPLHFGNGTRLTVT.

The rearrangement uses TRBV2 and TRBJ2-2; D perhaps matches TRBD2 (5 bases). The CDR3 is made up of 13 amino acids. The germline V and J ends were trimmed by 5 bases and 7 bases, with 11 bases remaining between them. Germline values: CDR1 SNHLY, CDR2 FYNNEI. This chain's CDR3 is CASSSSRGGELFF. CDR3 in DNA: TGTGCCAGCAGTTCTAGTCGGGGCGGGGAGCTGTTTTTT.

The V call is TRBV6-2 or TRBV6-3, the J call TRBJ2-2; D is uncertain. CDR1 MNHEY and CDR2 SVGEGT come from the germline V gene. The CDR3 runs to 17 residues. The ends were cut back, 0 bases at V and 3 bases at J, with 14 bases in the middle. This CDR3 is CASSYSSFATDTGELFF. As DNA, the CDR3 is TGTGCCAGCAGTTACTCGAGTTTTGCCACAGACACCGGGGAGCTGTTTTTT.

The DNA of the CDR3 is TGTGCCAGCAGCTTGACTAGCGGGGGAAGCCAAGTCTACGAGCAGTACTTC. Its translation: CASSLTSGGSQVYEQYF. V gene TRBV11-2 combines with J gene TRBJ2-7, with TRBD2 identical over 12 bases. J was trimmed by 3 bases and V by 3 bases; bases with no gene match: 9. The germline CDR1 and CDR2 sequences are SGHAT and FQNNGV. The CDR3 runs 17 residues.

The chain uses TRBV9 and TRBJ2-3; D is possibly TRBD2 (5 bases). Looked up from germline, CDR1 is SGDLS and CDR2 is YYNGEE. The ends were cut back, 3 bases at V and 6 bases at J, with 11 bases in the middle. There are 13 residues in the CDR3. CDR3 sequence (DNA): TGTGCCAGCAGCGGGGCCTCGGGGGATACGCAGTATTTT. This sequence encodes CASSGASGDTQYF.

The chain employs TRBV27 and TRBJ2-5, with D possibly matching TRBD2 (5 bases). The germline gives CDR1 MNHEY, CDR2 SMNVEV (reference sequence). The CDR3 spans 14 residues. With 5 bases removed from V and 9 bases from J, the gap between germline ends came to 19 bases. Here the CDR3 reads CASSPRGAVVAQYF. CDR3 sequence (DNA): TGTGCCAGCAGTCCACGGGGAGCCGTCGTGGCCCAGTACTTC.

V and J are TRBV2 and TRBJ1-1, with 9 bases matching TRBD1. Germline lookup yields CDR1 SNHLY and CDR2 FYNNEI. This CDR3 region has 13 residues. V gave up 6 bases and J gave up 8 bases; unmatched junction bases: 7. The CDR3 reads CASRPTGGWEAFF. Written as DNA, the CDR3 is TGTGCCAGCAGACCCACAGGGGGCTGGGAAGCTTTCTTT.

This chain links TRBV7-9 with TRBJ2-7; D is perhaps TRBD1 or TRBD2 (6 bases each). Germline V CDR1 and CDR2: SEHNR, FQNEAQ (reference sequence). There are 12 residues in the CDR3. V was pared by 8 bases and J by 4 bases, with 12 bases between. As DNA, the CDR3 is TGTGCCAGCGGGGGGCGCGGGTACGAGCAGTACTTC. Translating gives CASGGRGYEQYF.

The V and J genes are TRBV20-1 and TRBJ1-1; D unclear. Germline CDR1 DFQATT, CDR2 SNEGSKA (reference sequence). This CDR3 comprises 11 residues. The V end was cut by 0 bases, the J end by 11 bases, with 10 bases between. As DNA, the CDR3 is TGCAGTGCTAGAGAGGCCGGGAATGCTTTCTTT. Translating gives CSAREAGNAFF.

This clone was observed a handful of times. The CDR3 region is CASSFRLLNTEAFF. The CDR3 DNA follows: TGTGCCAGCAGCTTTCGGCTACTGAACACTGAAGCTTTCTTT. The chain is built from TRBV5-6 and TRBJ1-1; D remains ambiguous. The CDR3 spans 14 residues. V lost 2 bases and J lost 0, with 8 bases in between. Germline lookup yields CDR1 SGHDT and CDR2 YYEEEE.

The V call is TRBV7-9, the J call TRBJ1-3; no clear D gene. This CDR3 comprises 14 residues. The germline CDR1 and CDR2 sequences are SEHNR and FQNEAQ (reference sequence). V shed 4 bases and J shed 0 bases, with 7 bases lying between them. This CDR3 reads CASSSTGSGNTIYF. The CDR3 region has the DNA TGTGCCAGCAGCTCGACTGGCTCTGGAAACACCATATATTTT.

The chain uses TRBV9 and TRBJ2-2, with D unresolved. The germline CDR1 and CDR2 sequences are SGDLS and YYNGEE. The CDR3 runs 16 residues. V shed 0 bases and J shed 8 bases, with 17 bases lying between them. The chain's CDR3 is CASSVAPRLPGGELFF. The CDR3, as DNA: TGTGCCAGCAGCGTAGCCCCCCGCCTTCCCGGGGGGGAGCTGTTTTTT.

This clone appeared once. The rearrangement links TRBV3-1 (or the pseudogene TRBV3-2) to TRBJ1-3; D is perhaps TRBD1 (5 bases). Per germline, CDR1 LGHDT and CDR2 YNNKEL (reference sequence). The CDR3 runs 14 residues. V lost 4 bases, J lost 4 bases, and 11 bases lay in between. CDR3 bases: TGTGCCAGCAGCCCCAGGGTCCCCGGAAACACCATATATTTT. It encodes CASSPRVPGNTIYF.

The V call is TRBV7-8, the J call TRBJ2-5; D possibly matches TRBD1 or TRBD2 (5 bases each). Germline CDR1 reads SGHVS; CDR2 reads FQNEAQ. The CDR3 runs to 15 residues. V was pared by 3 bases and J by 5 bases, with 16 bases between. The CDR3 nucleotides read TGTGCCAGCAGCTTCCTCAGGGACGGCAGGGAGACCCAGTACTTC. As protein: CASSFLRDGRETQYF. The variable domain in full, completed from reference TRBV7-8 and TRBJ2-5, reads GAGVSQSPRYKVAKRGQDVALRCDPISGHVSLFWYQQALGQGPEFLTYFQNEAQLDKSGLPSDRFFAERPEGSVSTLKIQRTQQEDSAVYLCASSFLRDGRETQYFGPGTRLLVL.

V gene TRBV30 combines with J gene TRBJ2-4; 8 positions agree with TRBD1. V was pared by 5 bases and J by 10 bases, with 7 bases of the junction left unmatched. The germline CDR1 and CDR2 sequences are GTSNPN and SVGIG (reference sequence). The CDR3 has 12 residues. CDR3 region: CAWSRQGPIQYF. The CDR3 nucleotides read TGTGCCTGGTCCCGACAGGGGCCTATTCAGTACTTC.

The CDR3 nucleotides read TGTGCCAGCAGTTTAGCCGGGGATGGCTACACCTTC. Protein sequence: CASSLAGDGYTF. This chain uses TRBV27 with TRBJ1-2, with D unclear. V was shortened by 2 bases and J by 6 bases, with 7 bases between the two germline ends. The CDR3 covers 12 residues. Germline V gene data show CDR1 as MNHEY and CDR2 as SMNVEV (reference sequence).

The chain recombines TRBV10-3 with TRBJ2-2; 12 nucleotides agree with TRBD2. V was pared by 3 bases and J by 6 bases, with 14 bases of the junction left unmatched. Germline values: CDR1 ENHRY, CDR2 SYGVKD. CDR3 length equals 19 residues. CDR3 region: CAISDTTSGGIRSSGELFF. The CDR3 nucleotides are TGTGCCATCAGTGATACGACTAGCGGGGGAATCCGTTCATCCGGGGAGCTGTTTTTT.

This clone was recorded once. V is TRBV10-1 and J is TRBJ1-2; D possibly corresponds to TRBD1 (5 bases). CDR3 size: 14 residues. Germline V CDR1 and CDR2: WNHNN, SYGVQD (reference sequence). Trimming pared 4 bases from V and 5 bases from J, leaving 14 bases between. DNA for the CDR3: TGCGCCAGCAGTGGTACCAGGGAAGGATATGGCTACACCTTC. It is translated as CASSGTREGYGYTF.

This clone was detected a few times. The V and J genes are TRBV7-3 and TRBJ1-5; 9 positions match TRBD1. The CDR3 covers 13 residues. Germline loops: CDR1 SGHTA, CDR2 FQGTGA. The junction had 3 bases not matched to a gene; V was cut back by 5 bases and J by 7 bases. Written as DNA, the CDR3 is TGTGCCAGCAGCCAGGACAGGGGCCAGCCCCAGCATTTT. Its translation: CASSQDRGQPQHF.

This sequence joins TRBV6-5 and TRBJ1-2, with D uncertain. CDR3 length: 13 amino acids. Trimming left V 5 bases short and J 7 bases short, with 14 bases between. CDR1 is MNHEY and CDR2 is SVGAGI in the germline V gene. The CDR3 reads CASSLDTGRGYTF. CDR3 in DNA: TGTGCCAGCAGTCTCGATACCGGGCGTGGCTACACCTTC.

V and J are TRBV19 and TRBJ2-2; 10 nucleotides line up with TRBD2. Trimming at V came to 5 bases and at J to 4 bases, leaving 7 bases not matched to a gene. The germline CDR1 and CDR2 sequences are LNHDA and SQIVND (reference sequence). CDR3 length: 16 amino acids. This CDR3 reads CASSPVAGGGTGELFF. The DNA for the CDR3 is TGTGCCAGTAGTCCAGTAGCGGGGGGCGGCACCGGGGAGCTGTTTTTT. The variable domain in full, with the rest retrieved from reference TRBV19 and TRBJ2-2, is DGGITQSPKYLFRKEGQNVTLSCEQNLNHDAMYWYRQDPGQGLRLIYYSQIVNDFQKGDIAEGYSVSREKKESFPLTVTSAQKNPTAFYLCASSPVAGGGTGELFFGEGSRLTVL.